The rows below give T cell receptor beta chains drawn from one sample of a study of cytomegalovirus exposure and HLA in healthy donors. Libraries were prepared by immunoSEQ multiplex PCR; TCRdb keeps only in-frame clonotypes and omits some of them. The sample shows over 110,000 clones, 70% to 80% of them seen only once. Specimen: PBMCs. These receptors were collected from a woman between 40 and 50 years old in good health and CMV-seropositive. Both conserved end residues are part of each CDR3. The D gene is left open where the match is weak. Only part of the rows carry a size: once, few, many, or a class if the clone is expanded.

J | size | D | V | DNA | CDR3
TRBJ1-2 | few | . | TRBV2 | TGTGCCAGCAGTGCGGACGGCAGGGGCGGTGGCTACACCTTC | CASSADGRGGGYTF
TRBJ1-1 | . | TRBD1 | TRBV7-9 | TGTGCCAGCAGCTCAGAACAGGGGGCCGAAACTGAAGCTTTCTTT | CASSSEQGAETEAFF
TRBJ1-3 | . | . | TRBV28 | TGTGCCAGCAGCCTCGGTGGCAGGGGCAGAGGAAACACCATATATTTT | CASSLGGRGRGNTIYF
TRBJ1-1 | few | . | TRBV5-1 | TGCGCCAGCAGCTTGAGCGGGGGGCGGTTGACTGAAGCTTTCTTT | CASSLSGGRLTEAFF
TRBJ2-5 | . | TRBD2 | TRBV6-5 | TGTGCCAGCAGTTCCCTCCGGGAGGTGGTAGAGACCCAGTACTTC | CASSSLREVVETQYF
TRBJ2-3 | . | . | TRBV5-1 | TGCGCCAGCAGTAGGCTAGAGGGTCGAGATACGCAGTATTTT | CASSRLEGRDTQYF
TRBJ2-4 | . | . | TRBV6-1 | TGTGCCAGCAACCAGGGAAGAAACATTCAGTACTTC | CASNQGRNIQYF
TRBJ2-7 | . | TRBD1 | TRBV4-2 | TGTGCCAGCAGCCACGGAGGACAGGAGACCTGCGAGCAGTACTTC | CASSHGGQETCEQYF
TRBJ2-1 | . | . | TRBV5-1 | TGCGCCAGCAGCTTGGCCCGGGCAGGGATGAATGAGCAGTTCTTC | CASSLARAGMNEQFF
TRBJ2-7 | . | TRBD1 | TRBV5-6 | TGTGCCAGCAGCTTCGGGACAGGAGCCTACGAGCAGTACTTC | CASSFGTGAYEQYF
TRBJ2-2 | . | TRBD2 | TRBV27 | TGTGCCAGCAGTCCCGGGACTAGCGGGAGGGCCCTCCCCGGGGAGCTGTTTTTT | CASSPGTSGRALPGELFF
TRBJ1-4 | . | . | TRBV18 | TGTGCCAGCTCAACCACAACCGGAGGGCGTGAAAAACTGTTTTTT | CASSTTTGGREKLFF
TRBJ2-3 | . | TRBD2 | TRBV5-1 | TGCGCCAGCAGCTTGATCTCATCGGGAGGGCCACCAGATACGCAGTATTTT | CASSLISSGGPPDTQYF
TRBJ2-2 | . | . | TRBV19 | TGTGCCAGTGGGGGCGAGGGGAGAACCGGGGAGCTGTTTTTT | CASGGEGRTGELFF
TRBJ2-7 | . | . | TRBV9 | TGTGCCAGCAGCGTAGGAGGTAGCTCCTACGAGCAGTACTTC | CASSVGGSSYEQYF
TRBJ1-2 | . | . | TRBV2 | TGTGCCAGCAGTGGAGGGGGGGCGCAGGGCTACACCTTC | CASSGGGAQGYTF
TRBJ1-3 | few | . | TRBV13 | TGTGCCAGCAGCTTAAGCCCGAGGATCTCTGGAAACACCATATATTTT | CASSLSPRISGNTIYF
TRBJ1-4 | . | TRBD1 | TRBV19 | TGTGCCAGTAGTATGGGACAGGCCGCAACTAATGAAAAACTGTTTTTT | CASSMGQAATNEKLFF
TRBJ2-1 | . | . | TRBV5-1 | TGCGCCAGCAGCTTGGGACACCTCGGGGGAGACCATGAGCAGTTCTTC | CASSLGHLGGDHEQFF
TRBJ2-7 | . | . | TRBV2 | TGTGCCAGCAGTTGGGACCCGACCCGGGGGGAGCAGTACTTC | CASSWDPTRGEQYF
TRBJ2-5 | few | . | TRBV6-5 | TGTGCCAGCAGCTATGGACAGTACCAAGAGACCCAGTACTTC | CASSYGQYQETQYF
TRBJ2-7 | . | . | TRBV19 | TGTGCCAGTTCTCCCACACGTTCCTACGAGCAGTACTTC | CASSPTRSYEQYF
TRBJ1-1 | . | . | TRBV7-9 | TGTGCCAGCAGCTTAAACGGGGGAAACACTGAAGCTTTCTTT | CASSLNGGNTEAFF
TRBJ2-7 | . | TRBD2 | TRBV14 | TGTGCCAGCAGCCCGCTCTCTAGCGGGAGTCTCAACGAGCAGTACTTC | CASSPLSSGSLNEQYF
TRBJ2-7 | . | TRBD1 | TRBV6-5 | TGTGCCAGCAGAACCCGACAGGGGGGCTCCTACGAGCAGTACTTC | CASRTRQGGSYEQYF
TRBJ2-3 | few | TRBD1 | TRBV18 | TGTGCCAGCTCAGCCGGGACAGGGGGTTTGACAGATACGCAGTATTTT | CASSAGTGGLTDTQYF
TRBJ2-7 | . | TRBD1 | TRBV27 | TGTGCCAGCAGACGAGGGACAGCCTACGAGCAGTACTTC | CASRRGTAYEQYF
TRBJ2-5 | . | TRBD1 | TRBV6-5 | TGTGCCAGCAGTTTCACTCTGACAGGGCGAGAGGCCCAGTACTTC | CASSFTLTGREAQYF
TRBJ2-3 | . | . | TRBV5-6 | TGTGCCAGCAGCTTTCCAGGAAAAGATACGCAGTATTTT | CASSFPGKDTQYF
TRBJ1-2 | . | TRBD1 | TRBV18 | TGTGCCAGCTCACCGAGGGGACAGGGGGGCTACACCTTC | CASSPRGQGGYTF
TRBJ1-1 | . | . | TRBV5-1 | TGCGCCAGCAGCTTGGGGACAGACACTGAAGCTTTCTTT | CASSLGTDTEAFF
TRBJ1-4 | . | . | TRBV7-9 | TGTTCCAGCAGCCCTAACAGGGCTTTGGGTGAAAAACTGTTTTTT | CSSSPNRALGEKLFF
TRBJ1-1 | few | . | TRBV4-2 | TGTGCCAGCAGCCCTTGGGGAGGGAACACTGAAGCTTTCTTT | CASSPWGGNTEAFF
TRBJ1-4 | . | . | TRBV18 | TGTGCCAGCTCACCACCTTCCCAGGGAAGGAATGAAAAACTGTTTTTT | CASSPPSQGRNEKLFF
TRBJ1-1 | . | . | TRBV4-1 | TGCGCCAGCAGCCAAGAGGGGGGGAACACTGAAGCTTTCTTT | CASSQEGGNTEAFF
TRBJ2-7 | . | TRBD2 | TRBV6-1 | TGTGCCAGCAGTTTGGTGACTAGCGGGGCCTACGAGCAGTACTTC | CASSLVTSGAYEQYF
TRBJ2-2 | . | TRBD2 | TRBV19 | TGTGCCAGTAGTATACGGGAGGAAACCGGGGAGCTGTTTTTT | CASSIREETGELFF
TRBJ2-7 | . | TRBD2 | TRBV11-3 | TGTGCCAGCAGGCCTCTAGCGGGAGTGCTGGGGGAGCAGTACTTC | CASRPLAGVLGEQYF
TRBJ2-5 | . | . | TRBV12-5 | TGTGCTAGTGGTGGACAGTTGCAGACCCAGTACTTC | CASGGQLQTQYF
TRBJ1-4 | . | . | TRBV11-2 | TGTGCCAGCAGCTTAATATTTGGGAGTAATGAAAAACTGTTTTTT | CASSLIFGSNEKLFF
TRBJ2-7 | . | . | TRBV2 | TGTGCCAGCAGCGAGGGGGTTGGCTACGAGCAGTACTTC | CASSEGVGYEQYF
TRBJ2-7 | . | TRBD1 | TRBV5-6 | TGTGCCAGCGGCTCCCCGGGACAGGGGGCCTACGAGCAGTACTTC | CASGSPGQGAYEQYF